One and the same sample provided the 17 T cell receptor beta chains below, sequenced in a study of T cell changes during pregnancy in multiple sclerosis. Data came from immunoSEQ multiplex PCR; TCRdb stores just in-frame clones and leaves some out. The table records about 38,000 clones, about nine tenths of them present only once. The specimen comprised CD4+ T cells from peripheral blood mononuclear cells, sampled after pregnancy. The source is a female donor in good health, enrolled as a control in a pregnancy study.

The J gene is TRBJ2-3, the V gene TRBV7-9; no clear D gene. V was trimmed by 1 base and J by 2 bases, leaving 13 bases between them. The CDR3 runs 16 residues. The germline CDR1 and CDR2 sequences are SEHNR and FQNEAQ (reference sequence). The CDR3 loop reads CASSLGVSGPTDTQYF. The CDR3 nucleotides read TGTGCCAGCAGCTTAGGTGTCTCTGGGCCCACAGATACGCAGTATTTT.

The CDR3 sequence: CASSLSLVKPEQYF. The CDR3 nucleotides read TGTGCCAGCAGTTTATCGTTAGTCAAACCCGAGCAGTACTTC. V is TRBV27 and J is TRBJ2-7; D not certain. CDR3 size: 14 residues. Per the germline V gene, CDR1 is MNHEY and CDR2 is SMNVEV (reference sequence). The V and J ends lost 0 bases and 6 bases respectively, with 12 bases between them.

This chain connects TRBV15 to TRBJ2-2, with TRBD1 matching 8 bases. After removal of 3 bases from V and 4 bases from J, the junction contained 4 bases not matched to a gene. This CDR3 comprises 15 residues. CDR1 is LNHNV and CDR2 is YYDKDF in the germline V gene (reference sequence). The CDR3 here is CATSSQGAGTGELFF. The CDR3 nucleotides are TGTGCCACCAGCAGCCAGGGGGCTGGCACCGGGGAGCTGTTTTTT.

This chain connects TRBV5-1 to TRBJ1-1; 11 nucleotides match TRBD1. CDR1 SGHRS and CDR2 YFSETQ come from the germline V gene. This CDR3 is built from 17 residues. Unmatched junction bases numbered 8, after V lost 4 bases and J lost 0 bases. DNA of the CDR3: TGCGCCAGCAGCCCCCCGGACAGGGGGCTCATGAACACTGAAGCTTTCTTT. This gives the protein CASSPPDRGLMNTEAFF.

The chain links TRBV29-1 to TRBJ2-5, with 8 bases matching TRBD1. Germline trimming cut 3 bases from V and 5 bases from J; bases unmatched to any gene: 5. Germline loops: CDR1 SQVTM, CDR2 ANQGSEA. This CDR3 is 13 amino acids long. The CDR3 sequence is CSVEPGGRETQYF. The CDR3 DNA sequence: TGCAGCGTTGAGCCAGGGGGCCGGGAGACCCAGTACTTC.

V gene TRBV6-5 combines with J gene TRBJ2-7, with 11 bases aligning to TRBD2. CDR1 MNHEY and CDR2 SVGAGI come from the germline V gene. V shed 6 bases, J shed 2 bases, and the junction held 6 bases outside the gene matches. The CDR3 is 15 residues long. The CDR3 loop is CASRSTSGRTYEQYF. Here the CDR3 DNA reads TGTGCCAGCAGATCAACTAGCGGGAGAACCTACGAGCAGTACTTC.

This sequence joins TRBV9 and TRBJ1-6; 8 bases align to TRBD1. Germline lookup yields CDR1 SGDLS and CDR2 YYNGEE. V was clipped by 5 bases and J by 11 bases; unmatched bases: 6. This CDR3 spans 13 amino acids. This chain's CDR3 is CASSSGGETPLHF. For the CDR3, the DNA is TGTGCCAGCAGTTCAGGGGGCGAGACACCCCTCCACTTT.

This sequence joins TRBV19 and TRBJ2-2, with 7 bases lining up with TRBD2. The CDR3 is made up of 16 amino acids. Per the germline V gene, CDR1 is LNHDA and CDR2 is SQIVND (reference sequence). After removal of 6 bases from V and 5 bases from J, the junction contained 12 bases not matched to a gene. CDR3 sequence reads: CASRTSRGDGTGELFF. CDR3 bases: TGTGCCAGTAGAACCTCCCGGGGGGATGGAACCGGGGAGCTGTTTTTT.

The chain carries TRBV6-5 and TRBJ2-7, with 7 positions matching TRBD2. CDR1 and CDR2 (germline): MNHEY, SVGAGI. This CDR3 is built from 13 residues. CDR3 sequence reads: CVVGRGSSYEQYF. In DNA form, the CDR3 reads TGTGTCGTGGGGCGGGGGAGCTCCTACGAGCAGTACTTC.

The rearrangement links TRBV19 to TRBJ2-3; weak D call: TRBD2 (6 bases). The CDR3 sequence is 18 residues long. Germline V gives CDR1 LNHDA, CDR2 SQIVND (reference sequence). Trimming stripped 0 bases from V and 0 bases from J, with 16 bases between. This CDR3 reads CASSIESGLRLSTDTQYF. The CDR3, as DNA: TGTGCCAGTAGTATAGAATCGGGACTCCGACTTAGCACAGATACGCAGTATTTT.

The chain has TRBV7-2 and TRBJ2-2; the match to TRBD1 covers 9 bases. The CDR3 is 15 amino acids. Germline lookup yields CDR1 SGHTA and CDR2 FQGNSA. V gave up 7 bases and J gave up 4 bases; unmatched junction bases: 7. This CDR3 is CASNPQGAGTGELFF. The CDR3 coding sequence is TGTGCCAGCAATCCACAGGGGGCGGGCACCGGGGAGCTGTTTTTT.

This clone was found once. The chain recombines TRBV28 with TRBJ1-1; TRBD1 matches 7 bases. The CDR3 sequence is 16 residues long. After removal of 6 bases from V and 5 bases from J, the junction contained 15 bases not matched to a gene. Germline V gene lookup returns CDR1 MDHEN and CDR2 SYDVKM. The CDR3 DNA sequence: TGTGCCAGCAGACCCCGTGGAGGGGGCAGGGGAACTGAAGCTTTCTTT. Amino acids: CASRPRGGGRGTEAFF.

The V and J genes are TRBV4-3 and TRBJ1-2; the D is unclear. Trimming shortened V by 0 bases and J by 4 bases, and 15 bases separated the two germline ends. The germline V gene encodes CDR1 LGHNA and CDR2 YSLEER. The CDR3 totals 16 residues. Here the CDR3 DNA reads TGCGCCAGCAGCCAAGATGGGCCCGTCCCCGGCTATGGCTACACCTTC. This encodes CASSQDGPVPGYGYTF.

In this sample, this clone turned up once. This CDR3 reads CASSLSQGLDIQYF. CDR3 in DNA: TGTGCCAGCTCACTATCACAGGGTTTGGACATTCAGTACTTC. The chain has TRBV18 and TRBJ2-4; possible D gene TRBD1, 6 bases. The CDR3 has 14 amino acids. V gave up 4 bases and J gave up 8 bases, with 15 bases separating them. The germline CDR1 and CDR2 sequences are KGHSH and LQKENI.

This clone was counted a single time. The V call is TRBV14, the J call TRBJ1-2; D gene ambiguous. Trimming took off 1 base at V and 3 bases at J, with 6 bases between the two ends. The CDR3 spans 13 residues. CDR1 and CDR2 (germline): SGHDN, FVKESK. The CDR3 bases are TGTGCCAGCAGCCAAGGGAGCCACTATGGCTACACCTTC. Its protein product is CASSQGSHYGYTF. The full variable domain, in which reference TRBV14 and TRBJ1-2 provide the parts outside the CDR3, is EAGVTQFPSHSVIEKGQTVTLRCDPISGHDNLYWYRRVMGKEIKFLLHFVKESKQDESGMPNNRFLAERTGGTYSTLKVQPAELEDSGVYFCASSQGSHYGYTFGSGTRLTVV.

In nucleotides, the CDR3 is TGTGCCAGCAGCTTTACGGGCGAGCAGTACTTC. It encodes CASSFTGEQYF. The V gene is TRBV11-3, the J gene TRBJ2-7; D is ambiguous. Trimming removed 3 bases from V and 6 bases from J, with 6 bases in between. The V gene's germline CDR1 is SGHNT and CDR2 YENEEA. CDR3 size: 11 residues.

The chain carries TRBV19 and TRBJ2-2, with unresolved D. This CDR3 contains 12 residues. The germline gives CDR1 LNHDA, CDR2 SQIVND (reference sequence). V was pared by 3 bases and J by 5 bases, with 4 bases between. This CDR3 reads CASSIQTGELFF. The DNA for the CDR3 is TGTGCCAGTAGTATCCAAACCGGGGAGCTGTTTTTT.